This T cell receptor beta chain is from a study of identical twins. This clonotype has more than one count but fewer than ten. TCRdb independently ran MiXCR on the 5' RACE reads; one entry per CDR3 protein. The sample holds 400,000 or so distinct CDR3 sequences, 8.5% to 10% seen once. Trimming cost V 3 bases and J 11 bases, with 20 bases left between them. The germline V gene has CDR1 LNHNV and CDR2 YYDKDF (reference sequence). This CDR3 region has 15 residues. The sample comprised naive T cells sorted from blood. The chain recombines TRBV15 with TRBJ2-1, with D maybe TRBD2 (5 bases). The sequence was collected from a woman in her fifties or sixties in good health. CDR3 protein: CATSSRGSANIKQFF. The CDR3 coding sequence is TGTGCCACCAGCAGCAGAGGGTCCGCGAACATTAAGCAGTTCTTC.